The 23 T cell receptor beta chains below all came from one sample that was sequenced in a study of blood T cell repertoires in COVID-19. TCRdb keeps only in-frame clones here, not all; method: immunoSEQ multiplex PCR. The sample yields some 350,000 clones, roughly 87% seen once. Sequencing input: PBMCs or T cells enriched from blood (not recorded which). These receptor sequences come from a woman aged 25 to 39 who had recovered from COVID-19.

This rearrangement joins TRBV19 to TRBJ2-1, with 10 bases matching TRBD1. Trimming removed 7 bases from V and 4 bases from J; junction bases left unmatched: 4. CDR3 length equals 14 residues. The V gene's germline CDR1 is LNHDA and CDR2 SQIVND (reference sequence). Here the CDR3 DNA reads TGTGCCAGTACGCGGGACAGGGGTTACAATGAGCAGTTCTTC. Its protein is CASTRDRGYNEQFF.

The J gene is TRBJ1-1, the V gene TRBV5-1; D call uncertain. The ends were cut back, 0 bases at V and 0 bases at J, with 12 bases in the middle. The germline CDR1 and CDR2 sequences are SGHRS and YFSETQ. CDR3 size: 16 residues. This CDR3 reads CASSLELRRLNTEAFF. CDR3 in DNA: TGCGCCAGCAGCTTGGAGTTACGGCGGCTGAACACTGAAGCTTTCTTT.

The V gene is TRBV5-6, the J gene TRBJ1-1; D remains unclear. CDR3 length: 14 amino acids. The V and J ends lost 2 bases and 3 bases respectively, with 11 bases between them. Germline lookup yields CDR1 SGHDT and CDR2 YYEEEE. The CDR3 is CASSFGEYDTEAFF. The CDR3 bases are TGTGCCAGCAGCTTTGGGGAGTATGACACTGAAGCTTTCTTT.

The V and J genes are TRBV5-1 and TRBJ1-5, with 7 positions matching TRBD1. Germline V lookup: CDR1 SGHRS, CDR2 YFSETQ. The length of the CDR3 is 13 residues. V was pared by 0 bases and J by 7 bases, with 1 base of the junction left unmatched. This chain's CDR3 is CASSLEGAQPQHF. The CDR3 DNA is TGCGCCAGCAGCTTGGAGGGGGCCCAGCCCCAGCATTTT.

The chain is built from TRBV6-5 and TRBJ1-1; D perhaps matches TRBD1 (6 bases). The CDR3 totals 15 residues. Germline V gives CDR1 MNHEY, CDR2 SVGAGI. Trimming shortened V by 0 bases and J by 1 base, and 9 bases separated the two germline ends. The CDR3 here is CASSYSQGRNTEAFF. DNA of the CDR3: TGTGCCAGCAGTTACTCTCAGGGGAGGAACACTGAAGCTTTCTTT.

This sequence joins TRBV5-1 and TRBJ2-3, with TRBD2 matching over 14 bases. This CDR3 is 16 amino acids long. Germline V gene sequence: CDR1 SGHRS, CDR2 YFSETQ. V shed 2 bases and J 7 bases; nucleotides not matched to a gene: 6. CDR3 protein: CASSLGLAGGLHTQYF. The DNA for the CDR3 is TGCGCCAGCAGCTTAGGACTAGCGGGGGGACTCCATACGCAGTATTTT.

The chain links TRBV29-1 to TRBJ2-1; 8 positions match TRBD2. The germline V gene encodes CDR1 SQVTM and CDR2 ANQGSEA. With 3 bases clipped from V and 7 bases from J, the junction kept 11 bases outside the gene matches. The CDR3 is 15 amino acids. This chain's CDR3 is CSVDIARGAGNEQFF. Here the CDR3 DNA reads TGCAGCGTTGATATAGCGCGGGGGGCCGGAAATGAGCAGTTCTTC.

The V call is TRBV18, the J call TRBJ2-2; tentatively, D is TRBD2 (6 bases). The CDR3 runs 15 residues. Germline CDR1 and CDR2: KGHSH and LQKENI. Trimming pared 2 bases from V and 5 bases from J, leaving 12 bases between. The CDR3 loop is CASSPGAGRTGELFF. CDR3 DNA: TGTGCCAGCTCACCAGGGGCGGGAAGGACCGGGGAGCTGTTTTTT.

The CDR3 DNA reads as TGTGCCAGCAGCTTAGGGGGACTTAACAATGAGCAGTTCTTC. Protein: CASSLGGLNNEQFF. The chain joins TRBV7-2 to TRBJ2-1; TRBD2 might be the D (6 bases). Trimming removed 1 base from V and 5 bases from J, with 9 bases in between. Germline V gene sequence: CDR1 SGHTA, CDR2 FQGNSA. The CDR3 runs to 14 residues.

V is TRBV6-5 and J is TRBJ1-2, with TRBD1 matching 9 bases. J was trimmed by 5 bases and V by 0 bases; bases with no gene match: 7. CDR3 length equals 16 residues. Germline V gives CDR1 MNHEY, CDR2 SVGAGI. The CDR3 DNA is TGTGCCAGCAGTTACTCCAATCCCGGGACAGGGTATGGCTACACCTTC. It encodes CASSYSNPGTGYGYTF.

V gene TRBV5-6 combines with J gene TRBJ2-3; 9 bases fit TRBD1. The germline V gene has CDR1 SGHDT and CDR2 YYEEEE. J gave up 0 bases and V 0 bases, and 2 bases lay outside the gene matches. The CDR3 is 16 amino acids. The CDR3 bases are TGTGCCAGCAGCTTGGTTGGGACAGGGAGCACAGATACGCAGTATTTT. This sequence encodes CASSLVGTGSTDTQYF.

This clone was recorded a few times. This chain joins TRBV15 and TRBJ2-7; weak D call: TRBD2 (5 bases). Germline V gives CDR1 LNHNV, CDR2 YYDKDF (reference sequence). This CDR3 has 13 amino acids. The V end was cut by 0 bases, the J end by 6 bases, with 9 bases between. In DNA, the CDR3 is TGTGCCACCAGCAGAGATGTCGGGGTCGAGCAGTACTTC. Protein product: CATSRDVGVEQYF.

V is TRBV19 and J is TRBJ2-1; 9 bases fit TRBD2. Looked up from germline, CDR1 is LNHDA and CDR2 is SQIVND (reference sequence). The CDR3 has 16 residues. The junction had 8 bases not matched to a gene; V was cut back by 5 bases and J by 3 bases. The CDR3 DNA sequence: TGTGCCAGTAGTCGCGGGGGGGCTCGAAACTACAATGAGCAGTTCTTC. Its translation is CASSRGGARNYNEQFF.

This rearrangement joins TRBV7-2 to TRBJ1-6; 10 bases agree with TRBD1. Germline V lookup: CDR1 SGHTA, CDR2 FQGNSA. The V segment lost 5 bases and the J segment 9 bases; nucleotides outside the gene matches: 4. The CDR3 length is 14 residues. The CDR3 bases are TGTGCCAGCAGCCGGGGACAGGGGCTTTCACCCCTCCACTTT. It yields the protein CASSRGQGLSPLHF.

The V gene is TRBV28, the J gene TRBJ2-6; 9 bases agree with TRBD1. After removal of 2 bases from V and 3 bases from J, the junction contained 2 bases not matched to a gene. Germline lookup yields CDR1 MDHEN and CDR2 SYDVKM. This CDR3 has 16 amino acids. The CDR3 DNA is TGTGCCAGCAGTTTAGGGGGACAGGGTGGGGCCAACGTCCTGACTTTC. Amino acid sequence: CASSLGGQGGANVLTF. The full variable domain, in which reference TRBV28 and TRBJ2-6 provide the parts outside the CDR3, is DVKVTQSSRYLVKRTGEKVFLECVQDMDHENMFWYRQDPGLGLRLIYFSYDVKMKEKGDIPEGYSVSREKKERFSLILESASTNQTSMYLCASSLGGQGGANVLTFGAGSRLTVL.

This clone was found once. The chain is built from TRBV19 and TRBJ1-5; no firm D call. Trimming cost V 6 bases and J 3 bases, with 9 bases left between them. This CDR3 has 13 residues. Germline V gene lookup returns CDR1 LNHDA and CDR2 SQIVND (reference sequence). CDR3 in amino acids: CASRRRFNQPQHF. The DNA of the CDR3 is TGTGCCAGTAGGCGAAGATTCAATCAGCCCCAGCATTTT.

This sequence joins TRBV4-2 and TRBJ1-1; D not resolved. This CDR3 is 14 amino acids long. V shed 1 base and J shed 1 base, with 7 bases lying between them. Germline V gene data show CDR1 as LGHNA and CDR2 as YNFKEQ. CDR3 protein: CASSQGSGNTEAFF. The CDR3, as DNA: TGTGCCAGCAGCCAAGGGTCCGGGAACACTGAAGCTTTCTTT.

V is TRBV29-1 and J is TRBJ2-5; D not certain. The CDR3 extends over 12 amino acids. Germline CDR1 and CDR2: SQVTM and ANQGSEA. Trimming removed 4 bases at V and 0 bases at J, with 6 bases between. The DNA for the CDR3 is TGCAGCGTTGCCCAGAACCAAGAGACCCAGTACTTC. The encoded protein is CSVAQNQETQYF.

The rearrangement uses TRBV18 and TRBJ2-3; 7 bases are shared with TRBD2. This CDR3 contains 15 residues. Germline assignment: CDR1 KGHSH and CDR2 LQKENI. V was clipped by 9 bases and J by 6 bases; unmatched bases: 15. The CDR3, as DNA: TGTGCCAGTCCCGGGGCTAGCGGTGCGTTGGATACGCAGTATTTT. Protein sequence: CASPGASGALDTQYF.

The CDR3: CASSGSSDWLLHNEQFF. CDR3 sequence (DNA): TGTGCCAGCAGTGGATCCTCTGACTGGCTTCTACACAATGAGCAGTTCTTC. This chain links TRBV25-1 with TRBJ2-1; D not certain. V was pared by 4 bases and J by 5 bases, with 21 bases between. Germline CDR1 MGHDK, CDR2 SYGVNS. The CDR3 has 17 residues.

This chain joins TRBV27 and TRBJ2-7, with 7 bases matching TRBD1. The CDR3 loop spans 15 amino acids. V gave up 0 bases and J gave up 1 base; unmatched junction bases: 3. Germline V lookup: CDR1 MNHEY, CDR2 SMNVEV (reference sequence). The CDR3 sequence: CASSLSGDSSYEQYF. CDR3 DNA sequence: TGTGCCAGCAGTTTATCGGGGGACAGTTCCTACGAGCAGTACTTC.

The V gene is TRBV7-9, the J gene TRBJ2-1; TRBD2 agrees at 9 bases. The trim removed 6 bases at V and 0 bases at J, leaving 0 bases unmatched. This CDR3 is built from 14 residues. Germline-derived CDR1 and CDR2 are SEHNR and FQNEAQ (reference sequence). The CDR3: CASRLAGSYNEQFF. CDR3 sequence (DNA): TGTGCCAGCAGACTAGCGGGCTCCTACAATGAGCAGTTCTTC.

The chain uses TRBV2 and TRBJ1-4, with 8 bases identical to TRBD1. Germline V CDR1 and CDR2: SNHLY, FYNNEI. The CDR3 is 14 residues long. V gave up 10 bases and J gave up 7 bases; unmatched junction bases: 11. CDR3 in amino acids: CATLKTGEGEKLFF. The CDR3 DNA follows: TGTGCCACCCTAAAGACAGGGGAAGGTGAAAAACTGTTTTTT.